Presented here are 10 T cell receptor beta chains from one specimen sequenced in a study of vaccination effects on CD4 cells after COVID-19. Expansion of antigen-specific CD4+ T cells with viral peptide pools was carried out by the ViraFEST assay before sequencing. At the end of 10 days of culture, CD4+ T cells were isolated. Nucleocapsid antibodies were negative in the vaccine recipients, who had never had SARS-CoV-2 infection. Which antigens these TCRs recognize remains unknown. Generated by immunoSEQ multiplex PCR, the TCRdb table keeps only in-frame clones and is missing some. The sample includes about 73,000 clones, around 76% seen only once; the top ten take 8% to 11%. Sequenced material: CD4+ T cells from PBMCs cultured with SARS-CoV-2 spike peptides, taken before COVID-19 vaccination. The origin of the receptors is a human donor who received a COVID-19 vaccine.

This chain joins TRBV18 and TRBJ1-1, with D unclear. The CDR3 consists of 14 residues. Germline loops: CDR1 KGHSH, CDR2 LQKENI. V lost 3 bases to trimming and J lost 0 bases, with 8 bases between them. In nucleotides, the CDR3 is TGTGCCAGCTCACCCAGGTACATGAACACTGAAGCTTTCTTT. Amino acid sequence: CASSPRYMNTEAFF.

The sample holds a few counts of this clone. The chain uses TRBV2 and TRBJ2-3; a weak D match, TRBD2 (5 bases). Trimming removed 4 bases from V and 0 bases from J, with 8 bases in between. The germline V gene encodes CDR1 SNHLY and CDR2 FYNNEI. The CDR3 totals 14 residues. CDR3 DNA: TGTGCCAGCAGTGTAGCGAGAAGCACAGATACGCAGTATTTT. Residues: CASSVARSTDTQYF.

CDR3 loop: CASREAPNRGETQYF. CDR3 DNA sequence: TGTGCCAGCAGGGAGGCTCCCAACAGGGGAGAGACCCAGTACTTC. V gene TRBV6-5 combines with J gene TRBJ2-5, with 7 bases identical to TRBD1. V dropped 6 bases and J dropped 4; count of bases not matched to a gene: 11. From germline, CDR1 is MNHEY and CDR2 SVGAGI. The CDR3 consists of 15 residues.

The chain has TRBV4-1 and TRBJ2-3; 10 bases fit TRBD2. The CDR3 runs 17 residues. The junction had 11 bases not matched to a gene; V was cut back by 6 bases and J by 2 bases. CDR1 is MGHRA, CDR2 YSYEKL, per germline. The CDR3, as DNA: TGCGCCAGCAGTCGAACATCTAGCGGGGGAATCACAGATACGCAGTATTTT. This encodes CASSRTSSGGITDTQYF.

The rearrangement links TRBV20-1 to TRBJ2-1, with D maybe TRBD1 (5 bases). This CDR3 has 15 amino acids. Trimming took 3 bases from V and 0 from J, leaving 12 bases between them. Germline CDR1 and CDR2: DFQATT and SNEGSKA (reference sequence). The CDR3 region has the DNA TGCAGTGCTAGTCCCAGGGCTAGCTCCTACAATGAGCAGTTCTTC. It yields the protein CSASPRASSYNEQFF.

V and J are TRBV10-3 and TRBJ2-3; no clear D. CDR3 size: 11 residues. Trimming removed 0 bases from V and 5 bases from J, with 0 bases in between. Germline assignment: CDR1 ENHRY and CDR2 SYGVKD. This CDR3 reads CAISESDTQYF. The CDR3 bases are TGTGCCATCAGTGAGTCAGATACGCAGTATTTT.

V is TRBV6-5 and J is TRBJ2-7; D might be TRBD2 (6 bases). The CDR3 covers 13 residues. Germline V lookup: CDR1 MNHEY, CDR2 SVGAGI. The V end lost 10 bases, the J end lost 11 bases, and 24 bases lay between the germline ends. The CDR3 DNA reads TGTGCCACTAAGGACCCGGGACTCGGGGTCAAGTACGTC. This translates into CATKDPGLGVKYV.

The table lists this clone with a count of one. The rearrangement joins TRBV24-1 to TRBJ1-5; 9 nucleotides line up with TRBD1. The germline gives CDR1 KGHDR, CDR2 SFDVKD. Trimming took 4 bases from V and 0 from J; bases not matched to a gene: 6. The CDR3 spans 17 residues. CDR3 nucleotide sequence: TGTGCCACCAGTGACCCGACAGGGGGGGATAGCAATCAGCCCCAGCATTTT. Its protein product is CATSDPTGGDSNQPQHF.

The CDR3 bases are TGTGCCAGCAGTTTATCTGGGGTAGGGCAGCCCCAGCATTTT. This gives the protein CASSLSGVGQPQHF. V usage is TRBV27 and J usage is TRBJ1-5, with D hard to call. Germline V CDR1 and CDR2: MNHEY, SMNVEV (reference sequence). The V end lost 0 bases, the J end lost 7 bases, and 10 bases lay between the germline ends. This CDR3 region has 14 residues.

V and J are TRBV7-2 and TRBJ1-4, with D tentatively TRBD1 (6 bases). Between the trimmed V and J ends, which lost 6 bases and 7 bases, there was a span of 18 bases. This CDR3 is 15 amino acids long. CDR1 is SGHTA, CDR2 FQGNSA, per germline. For the CDR3, the DNA is TGTGCCAGCAGAAAGGACAGCAGGAGCGGTGAAAAACTGTTTTTT. It encodes CASRKDSRSGEKLFF.